This T cell receptor beta chain was observed in a study of T cell repertoires in cytomegalovirus infection. In the study overall: Public TCR beta signatures provided an indication of both CMV infection and a matching HLA type.

Ten or more counts support this clonotype. The antigen is undetermined. Study findings and constraints: Across the ex vivo response, the dominant clonotypes were HLA-C-restricted CMV-specific TCR beta clonotypes.

The length of the CDR3 is 17 residues. CDR1 SGHVS and CDR2 FNYEAQ come from the germline V gene. V lost 3 bases, J lost 1 base, and 17 bases lay in between. TCRdb re-called the reads with MiXCR, one entry per CDR3 protein. The sample gives 750,000 to 900,000 distinct CDR3 sequences, 25% to 35% of which show up once; over 10% is in the top ten. The V and J genes are TRBV7-6 and TRBJ2-3; unclear D gene. The receptor comes from a human donor in good health (CMV status not recorded). Some clones in this sample may be carry-over from other donors' samples. Specimen: cultured CD8+ T cells from PBMCs, collected from culture after CMV antigen stimulation. The CDR3 spells CASSFWAPEGGTDTQYF. CDR3 nucleotides: TGTGCCAGCAGCTTTTGGGCCCCTGAAGGAGGCACAGATACGCAGTATTTT.